These 27 T cell receptor beta chains were all obtained from the same sample, sequenced in a study of post-analysis software for immune sequencing data. Study conclusions and caveats: Compared with controls, patients had more of about 5 TRBV segments, including TRBV5-6, TRBV5-1 and TRBV20-1.

Presence of unique molecular identifiers characterized the TCR beta cDNA libraries. TCRdb reprocessed the PCR reads with MiXCR, giving one entry per CDR3 protein. Of roughly 410,000 distinct CDR3 sequences in the sample, approximately 38% were seen once. No antigen has been assigned to these receptors. The source material was blood. The receptors shown here come from a girl aged 5-17 years with multiple sclerosis.

The V gene is TRBV9, the J gene TRBJ2-1; D possibly uses TRBD1 or TRBD2 (5 bases each). The V gene's germline CDR1 is SGDLS and CDR2 YYNGEE. V lost 3 bases and J lost 5, with 15 bases in between. The CDR3 loop spans 15 amino acids. The CDR3 sequence: CASSGGWGFHNEQFF. The CDR3 DNA reads TGTGCCAGCAGCGGGGGGTGGGGATTCCACAATGAGCAGTTCTTC.

This sequence joins TRBV3-1 and TRBJ1-1, with TRBD1 matching over 7 bases. V dropped 8 bases and J dropped 5; count of bases not matched to a gene: 5. The germline V gene encodes CDR1 LGHDT and CDR2 YNNKEL (reference sequence). There are 12 residues in the CDR3. The CDR3 is CASQGGGTEAFF. CDR3 in DNA: TGTGCCAGCCAGGGGGGAGGGACTGAAGCTTTCTTT.

Only a few counts were recorded for this clonotype. The V call is TRBV28, the J call TRBJ2-1, with TRBD2 matching 10 bases. Germline V CDR1 and CDR2: MDHEN, SYDVKM. The CDR3 runs 14 residues. V shed 4 bases, J shed 8 bases, and the junction held 5 bases outside the gene matches. The CDR3 reads CASSWLAGDDEQFF. CDR3 nucleotide sequence: TGTGCCAGCAGTTGGCTAGCGGGGGACGATGAGCAGTTCTTC.

This rearrangement joins TRBV4-1 to TRBJ2-3, with 7 bases matching TRBD2. This CDR3 spans 17 amino acids. With V trimmed by 0 bases and J by 0 bases, 6 bases remained unmatched. Germline CDR1 MGHRA, CDR2 YSYEKL. CDR3 protein: CASSQDWASGSTDTQYF. CDR3 coding DNA: TGCGCCAGCAGCCAAGATTGGGCTAGCGGCAGCACAGATACGCAGTATTTT.

The rearrangement joins TRBV12-3 or TRBV12-4 to TRBJ2-5, with TRBD1 matching over 9 bases. The V and J ends lost 6 bases and 1 base, in that order; junction bases with no gene match: 0. This CDR3 comprises 13 residues. The CDR3 nucleotides read TGTGCCAGCAGGACAGGGGGCCAAGAGACCCAGTACTTC. This codes for CASRTGGQETQYF.

This clonotype has a count of ten or more. This chain connects TRBV4-3 to TRBJ2-7; TRBD1 matches 7 bases. Germline lookup yields CDR1 LGHNA and CDR2 YSLEER. The CDR3 is 15 residues long. Unmatched junction bases numbered 4, after V lost 0 bases and J lost 2 bases. DNA for the CDR3: TGCGCCAGCAGCCAAGACAGACAGGGCGCCTACGAGCAGTACTTC. Translation gives CASSQDRQGAYEQYF.

The chain uses TRBV10-1 and TRBJ2-5; 7 bases fit TRBD2. V shed 2 bases and J 4 bases; nucleotides not matched to a gene: 7. This CDR3 region has 15 residues. In germline, CDR1 is WNHNN, CDR2 SYGVQD (reference sequence). DNA for the CDR3: TGCGCCAGCAGTGAGCAGCAGGGAGGGAGAGAGACCCAGTACTTC. Protein: CASSEQQGGRETQYF.

This clonotype was found a few times. The V gene is TRBV20-1, the J gene TRBJ2-1; no definite D call. From germline, CDR1 is DFQATT and CDR2 SNEGSKA (reference sequence). The V gene lost 3 bases and the J gene lost 7 bases, with 13 bases spanning the gap. The CDR3 covers 13 residues. CDR3 sequence: CSARDRDLNEQFF. CDR3 nucleotide sequence: TGCAGTGCTAGGGATAGGGATTTAAATGAGCAGTTCTTC.

This rearrangement joins TRBV20-1 to TRBJ1-1; D remains unclear. V gave up 2 bases and J gave up 6 bases, with 13 bases separating them. This CDR3 has 13 residues. The germline V gene encodes CDR1 DFQATT and CDR2 SNEGSKA (reference sequence). The CDR3, as DNA: TGCAGTGCTAGATGGATTCAGGACGCTGAAGCTTTCTTT. Protein product: CSARWIQDAEAFF.

This clonotype was found a few times. The chain combines TRBV12-3 or TRBV12-4 with TRBJ2-1, with D tentatively TRBD2 (6 bases). Trimming took 6 bases from V and 2 from J, leaving 11 bases between them. CDR3 length equals 14 residues. The CDR3 DNA reads TGTGCCAGCAGCCTCGGGAGTACCTACAATGAGCAGTTCTTC. Translated, it gives CASSLGSTYNEQFF.

V gene TRBV12-3 or TRBV12-4 combines with J gene TRBJ2-3, with D maybe TRBD2 (7 bases). V was trimmed by 3 bases and J by 0 bases, leaving 13 bases between them. The CDR3 is 16 residues long. The CDR3 loop is CASSLGRGPSTDTQYF. The CDR3 nucleotides are TGTGCCAGCAGTTTGGGGCGGGGGCCTAGCACAGATACGCAGTATTTT.

CDR3 bases: TGTGCCAGCAGCGAGGGGGGCTTTGACGAGCAGTACTTC. This encodes CASSEGGFDEQYF. V and J are TRBV5-4 and TRBJ2-5; D possibly uses TRBD1 or TRBD2 (6 bases each). Matching the DNA end better, TRBJ2-7 makes the J call doubtful. Germline assignment: CDR1 SGHNT and CDR2 YYREEE (reference sequence). The CDR3 has 13 residues.

This clonotype showed up just a few times. The rearrangement links TRBV15 to TRBJ1-5; tentative D call: TRBD1 (6 bases). The CDR3 has 14 residues. Trimming removed 0 bases at V and 7 bases at J, with 10 bases between. Germline V gene data show CDR1 as LNHNV and CDR2 as YYDKDF (reference sequence). The CDR3 is CATSRDWGRQPQHF. In DNA, the CDR3 is TGTGCCACCAGCAGAGATTGGGGGCGGCAGCCCCAGCATTTT. The whole variable domain, remainder taken from reference TRBV15 and TRBJ1-5, is DAMVIQNPRYQVTQFGKPVTLSCSQTLNHNVMYWYQQKSSQAPKLLFHYYDKDFNNEADTPDNFQSRRPNTSFCFLDIRSPGLGDTAMYLCATSRDWGRQPQHFGDGTRLSIL.

This clonotype showed up just once. At one boundary the junction diverges from the germline segment, which might be a read error. J is TRBJ2-1 and V is TRBV7-7, with a possible D match to TRBD1 (5 bases). The CDR3 loop spans 15 amino acids. CDR1 SSHAT and CDR2 FNYEAQ come from the germline V gene (reference sequence). DNA for the CDR3: TGTGCTAGCAGCTTAAACCCAGGGATGGGGAATGAGCAGTTCTTC. Protein product: CASSLNPGMGNEQFF.

The table lists this clonotype with a few counts. The rearrangement joins TRBV4-2 to TRBJ1-6; D is perhaps TRBD1 (5 bases). V lost 0 bases, J lost 2 bases, and 11 bases lay in between. Per germline, CDR1 LGHNA and CDR2 YNFKEQ. The CDR3 contains 17 residues. CDR3 amino acids: CASSQDPGRPYNSPLHF. In DNA form, the CDR3 reads TGTGCCAGCAGCCAAGATCCAGGGCGGCCCTATAATTCACCCCTCCACTTT.

V is TRBV12-3 or TRBV12-4 and J is TRBJ2-1; 8 bases line up with TRBD1. V trimming: 6 bases; J trimming: 6 bases; junction bases outside the gene matches: 7. The CDR3 loop spans 14 amino acids. CDR3 bases: TGTGCCAGCAGGAGGAGGACAGGGTTCAATGAGCAGTTCTTC. Protein sequence: CASRRRTGFNEQFF.

This chain links TRBV20-1 with TRBJ2-1; D might be TRBD1 (8 bases). There are 16 residues in the CDR3. V shed 4 bases and J shed 4 bases, with 20 bases lying between them. Germline assignment: CDR1 DFQATT and CDR2 SNEGSKA (reference sequence). In DNA, the CDR3 is TGCAGTGCTACCCCTAACTACAGGGGGGGTTACAATGAGCAGTTCTTC. It codes for CSATPNYRGGYNEQFF.

The J gene is TRBJ2-7, the V gene TRBV7-8; the match to TRBD1 covers 7 bases. The J segment lost 3 bases and the V segment lost 1 base, leaving 3 bases of the junction unmatched. Per the germline V gene, CDR1 is SGHVS and CDR2 is FQNEAQ. The CDR3 runs 14 residues. This chain's CDR3 is CASSLENRGYEQYF. In DNA, the CDR3 is TGTGCCAGCAGCTTAGAAAACAGGGGCTACGAGCAGTACTTC.

The chain joins TRBV13 to TRBJ2-7; weak D call: TRBD2 (5 bases). This CDR3 has 15 residues. Germline loops: CDR1 PRHDT, CDR2 FYEKMQ (reference sequence). V was pared by 0 bases and J by 0 bases, with 9 bases between. The CDR3 DNA is TGTGCCAGCAGCTTAGGTGTTAGCGACTCCTACGAGCAGTACTTC. Translated: CASSLGVSDSYEQYF.

This rearrangement joins TRBV5-6 to TRBJ1-2; 10 nucleotides agree with TRBD1. J gave up 4 bases and V 4 bases, and 10 bases lay outside the gene matches. Per the germline V gene, CDR1 is SGHDT and CDR2 is YYEEEE. The CDR3 runs 16 residues. In nucleotides, the CDR3 is TGTGCCAGCAGCACACCGGGACAGGGGATGGTCTATGGCTACACCTTC. Protein: CASSTPGQGMVYGYTF.

V and J are TRBV6-1 and TRBJ1-2; D is ambiguous. CDR1 and CDR2 from the germline V gene are MNHNS and SASEGT. The CDR3 extends over 14 amino acids. V was pared by 1 base and J by 5 bases, with 11 bases between. This chain's CDR3 is CASSEVGPTYGYTF. Here the CDR3 DNA reads TGTGCCAGCAGTGAAGTAGGACCGACTTATGGCTACACCTTC.

The chain carries TRBV20-1 and TRBJ2-5; TRBD2 matches 9 bases. The CDR3 spans 15 residues. The junction had 10 bases not matched to a gene; V was cut back by 3 bases and J by 5 bases. Per the germline V gene, CDR1 is DFQATT and CDR2 is SNEGSKA (reference sequence). CDR3 DNA sequence: TGCAGTGCTAGGTTAGCGGGGGCTCCGGGGGAGACCCAGTACTTC. It is translated as CSARLAGAPGETQYF.

The V gene is TRBV29-1, the J gene TRBJ2-5, with D unresolved. The V end was cut by 7 bases, the J end by 4 bases, with 19 bases between. Germline V gives CDR1 SQVTM, CDR2 ANQGSEA. The CDR3 extends over 14 amino acids. CDR3 bases: TGCAGCGCCGAAGGGCCAGCTGCGCGAGAGACCCAGTACTTC. Translating gives CSAEGPAARETQYF.

This clonotype was seen a few times. The genes are TRBV9 and TRBJ1-2; possible D gene TRBD1, 6 bases. The CDR3 is 13 residues long. Germline V gene sequence: CDR1 SGDLS, CDR2 YYNGEE. V lost 3 bases and J lost 4, with 10 bases in between. The CDR3 is CASSDGGLYGYTF. DNA of the CDR3: TGTGCCAGCAGCGACGGGGGCCTCTATGGCTACACCTTC. Complete variable domain (other parts from reference TRBV9 and TRBJ1-2): DSGVTQTPKHLITATGQRVTLRCSPRSGDLSVYWYQQSLDQGLQFLIQYYNGEERAKGNILERFSAQQFPDLHSELNLSSLELGDSALYFCASSDGGLYGYTFGSGTRLTVV.

As concerns this clonotype: Since a much larger clone is just one base distant, this may be a read error. The V gene is TRBV11-2, the J gene TRBJ2-7, with D hard to call. The V gene's germline CDR1 is SGHAT and CDR2 FQNNGV. This CDR3 is built from 14 residues. V lost 1 base, J lost 7 bases, and 14 bases lay in between. Here the CDR3 DNA reads TGTGCCAGCAGCTTAGGACCTATGTACAATGAGCAGTACTTC. Translating gives CASSLGPMYNEQYF.

This clonotype was seen more than once but under ten times. The V and J genes are TRBV7-8 and TRBJ1-1; D gene uncertain. Per the germline V gene, CDR1 is SGHVS and CDR2 is FQNEAQ. The germline V and J ends were trimmed by 5 bases and 5 bases, with 15 bases remaining between them. This CDR3 has 14 residues. The CDR3 here is CASSPRVLGTEAFF. The CDR3 DNA reads TGTGCCAGCAGCCCGCGAGTCCTGGGGACTGAAGCTTTCTTT. The whole variable domain, remainder taken from reference TRBV7-8 and TRBJ1-1, is GAGVSQSPRYKVAKRGQDVALRCDPISGHVSLFWYQQALGQGPEFLTYFQNEAQLDKSGLPSDRFFAERPEGSVSTLKIQRTQQEDSAVYLCASSPRVLGTEAFFGQGTRLTVV.

The chain is built from TRBV29-1 and TRBJ1-1; TRBD1 aligns across 9 bases. CDR3 length: 14 amino acids. From germline, CDR1 is SQVTM and CDR2 ANQGSEA. V dropped 7 bases and J dropped 5; count of bases not matched to a gene: 11. CDR3 sequence reads: CSASRRDRVTEAFF. The DNA of the CDR3 is TGCAGCGCTAGCCGCCGGGACAGGGTGACTGAAGCTTTCTTT.